These 22 T cell receptor beta chains were sequenced from one sample in a study of shared clonotypes between healthy human individuals. This table comes from immunoSEQ multiplex PCR, and its TCRdb copy is limited to in-frame clones, with some not included. The sample has about 680,000 clones, approximately 90% seen once. Terminally differentiated effector memory CD45RA+ cells were excluded by CCR7 positive selection of CD45RO-negative cells. Sequencing was carried out using naive CD8+ T cells sorted from blood. The receptors were sampled from a man aged 25 to 40 in good health.

Concerning this clone: The sample holds other DNA sequences that translate to the same CDR3. The chain has TRBV7-3 and TRBJ2-3; tentatively, D is TRBD2 (6 bases). The CDR3 extends over 15 amino acids. Per the germline V gene, CDR1 is SGHTA and CDR2 is FQGTGA. V was shortened by 0 bases and J by 0 bases, with 7 bases between the two germline ends. This CDR3 reads CASSLTAGSTDTQYF. The CDR3 nucleotides read TGTGCCAGCAGCTTAACAGCGGGCAGCACAGATACGCAGTATTTT.

The table lists this clone with a count of one. The rearrangement uses TRBV11-2 and TRBJ2-7, with TRBD2 identical over 7 bases. The CDR3 has 14 residues. V was pared by 5 bases and J by 6 bases, with 10 bases of the junction left unmatched. Germline lookup yields CDR1 SGHAT and CDR2 FQNNGV. CDR3 in DNA: TGTGCCAGCAGCCCAGCGGGATATGGCCCCGAGCAGTACTTC. Translated, it gives CASSPAGYGPEQYF.

This rearrangement joins TRBV11-1 to TRBJ2-5; D gene uncertain. The CDR3 spans 12 residues. V was shortened by 8 bases and J by 5 bases, with 12 bases between the two germline ends. Germline CDR1 reads SGHAT; CDR2 reads FQDESV (reference sequence). CDR3 protein: CASSPLGETQYF. CDR3 DNA sequence: TGTGCCAGCTCCCCCCTTGGCGAGACCCAGTACTTC.

The rearrangement joins TRBV7-2 to TRBJ2-7; 12 nucleotides agree with TRBD2. Trimming removed 6 bases from V and 3 bases from J; junction bases left unmatched: 12. The CDR3 totals 17 residues. Germline-derived CDR1 and CDR2 are SGHTA and FQGNSA. The CDR3 reads CASSVLAGGSRNYEQYF. For the CDR3, the DNA is TGTGCCAGCAGTGTCCTAGCGGGAGGGTCGCGCAACTACGAGCAGTACTTC.

The chain links TRBV30 to TRBJ2-7; possible D gene TRBD1, 6 bases. Germline values: CDR1 GTSNPN, CDR2 SVGIG (reference sequence). CDR3 length: 15 residues. The V gene lost 0 bases and the J gene lost 1 base, with 13 bases spanning the gap. The CDR3 sequence: CAWSVLGATSYEQYF. Written as DNA, the CDR3 is TGTGCCTGGAGTGTTTTGGGGGCAACGTCCTACGAGCAGTACTTC.

This chain connects TRBV7-8 to TRBJ2-1; 7 positions agree with TRBD1. Trimming took 5 bases from V and 5 from J; bases not matched to a gene: 12. Germline V gene sequence: CDR1 SGHVS, CDR2 FQNEAQ. The CDR3 spans 16 residues. The CDR3 here is CASSPLTGVNNNEQFF. CDR3 DNA sequence: TGTGCCAGCAGCCCCTTAACAGGGGTTAACAACAATGAGCAGTTCTTC.

The rearrangement joins TRBV11-2 to TRBJ2-5; the D is unclear. Germline CDR1 SGHAT, CDR2 FQNNGV. V lost 5 bases and J 1 base, leaving 11 bases between the germline ends. This CDR3 has 14 residues. The CDR3 sequence: CASSPTLSQETQYF. CDR3 in DNA: TGTGCCAGCAGCCCGACTCTCTCCCAAGAGACCCAGTACTTC.

The V and J genes are TRBV5-1 and TRBJ2-7, with 9 bases identical to TRBD2. J was trimmed by 2 bases and V by 4 bases; bases with no gene match: 19. Germline lookup yields CDR1 SGHRS and CDR2 YFSETQ. The CDR3 loop spans 19 amino acids. This CDR3 reads CASSPPVSGRPERPYEQYF. In nucleotides, the CDR3 is TGCGCCAGCAGCCCACCGGTCAGCGGGAGGCCCGAACGCCCCTACGAGCAGTACTTC. Complete variable domain (other parts from reference TRBV5-1 and TRBJ2-7): KAGVTQTPRYLIKTRGQQVTLSCSPISGHRSVSWYQQTPGQGLQFLFEYFSETQRNKGNFPGRFSGRQFSNSRSEMNVSTLELGDSALYLCASSPPVSGRPERPYEQYFGPGTRLTVT.

The chain recombines TRBV11-3 with TRBJ2-4, with 9 bases matching TRBD1. The CDR3 has 13 amino acids. The V gene end was trimmed by 4 bases and the J gene end by 6 bases; junction bases not matched to a gene: 1. From germline, CDR1 is SGHNT and CDR2 YENEEA. The CDR3 region has the DNA TGTGCCAGCAGCTCGGGACAGGGAAACATTCAGTACTTC. Its translation: CASSSGQGNIQYF.

This chain uses TRBV7-9 with TRBJ2-2; the match to TRBD2 covers 9 bases. CDR3 length equals 16 residues. The V segment lost 5 bases and the J segment 1 base; nucleotides outside the gene matches: 5. CDR1 and CDR2 from the germline V gene are SEHNR and FQNEAQ (reference sequence). The CDR3 coding sequence is TGTGCCAGCAGCGGGGGACTAGCCGAGAACACCGGGGAGCTGTTTTTT. This encodes CASSGGLAENTGELFF. The full variable domain, in which reference TRBV7-9 and TRBJ2-2 provide the parts outside the CDR3, is DTGVSQNPRHKITKRGQNVTFRCDPISEHNRLYWYRQTLGQGPEFLTYFQNEAQLEKSRLLSDRFSAERPKGSFSTLEIQRTEQGDSAMYLCASSGGLAENTGELFFGEGSRLTVL.

Concerning this clone: In the same sample, other DNA sequences code for this CDR3. In DNA form, the CDR3 reads TGTGCCAGCAGTTTAAGGGGTGGCGATGAAAAACTGTTTTTT. It yields the protein CASSLRGGDEKLFF. The chain employs TRBV28 and TRBJ1-4, with TRBD1 as a possible D gene (5 bases). The CDR3 consists of 14 residues. Germline V gene lookup returns CDR1 MDHEN and CDR2 SYDVKM. V was shortened by 2 bases and J by 6 bases, with 10 bases between the two germline ends.

The chain has TRBV7-8 and TRBJ2-7; either TRBD1 or TRBD2 may supply D (5 bases each). This CDR3 comprises 15 residues. The ends were cut back, 5 bases at V and 7 bases at J, with 21 bases in the middle. Per germline, CDR1 SGHVS and CDR2 FQNEAQ. CDR3 residues: CASSHVGTNPREQYF. The CDR3 DNA reads TGTGCCAGCAGCCACGTCGGGACCAACCCGCGGGAGCAGTACTTC.

Written as DNA, the CDR3 is TGTGCCAGCAGTTCTGGACTAGCGGGAGTTAACGAGCAGTACTTC. This translates into CASSSGLAGVNEQYF. The chain employs TRBV7-9 and TRBJ2-7, with 13 nucleotides matching TRBD2. The germline CDR1 and CDR2 sequences are SEHNR and FQNEAQ (reference sequence). J lost 5 bases, V lost 6 bases, and 7 bases had no gene match. This CDR3 is built from 15 residues.

J is TRBJ2-1 and V is TRBV11-2; D possibly corresponds to TRBD1 (5 bases). The CDR3 consists of 16 residues. V was clipped by 5 bases and J by 0 bases, with 14 bases between them. CDR1 and CDR2 (germline): SGHAT, FQNNGV. The CDR3 protein is CASSEMDISSYNEQFF. As DNA, the CDR3 is TGTGCCAGCAGCGAGATGGACATTAGCTCCTACAATGAGCAGTTCTTC.

V gene TRBV7-9 combines with J gene TRBJ1-5, with D hard to call. V was clipped by 7 bases and J by 1 base, with 8 bases between them. Germline values: CDR1 SEHNR, CDR2 FQNEAQ (reference sequence). The CDR3 has 13 residues. In DNA form, the CDR3 reads TGTGCCAGCACACCCGGGAGCAATCAGCCCCAGCATTTT. Its protein is CASTPGSNQPQHF.

This rearrangement joins TRBV2 to TRBJ2-1; TRBD2 agrees at 15 bases. Per the germline V gene, CDR1 is SNHLY and CDR2 is FYNNEI. The J segment lost 4 bases and the V segment lost 4 bases, leaving 8 bases of the junction unmatched. There are 18 residues in the CDR3. The CDR3 region is CASSVWTSGGEGYNEQFF. The CDR3 bases are TGTGCCAGCAGTGTATGGACTAGCGGGGGGGAAGGATACAATGAGCAGTTCTTC.

The V and J genes are TRBV14 and TRBJ2-5; unclear D gene. The CDR3 totals 16 residues. With 2 bases removed from V and 7 bases from J, the gap between germline ends came to 20 bases. The germline CDR1 and CDR2 sequences are SGHDN and FVKESK. The CDR3 DNA sequence: TGTGCCAGCAGCCAACGAACAGACACCACCATATGGACCCAGTACTTC. Translating it yields CASSQRTDTTIWTQYF.

This chain connects TRBV10-2 to TRBJ1-3; possibly TRBD1 for D (5 bases). The CDR3 has 16 amino acids. Germline V gives CDR1 WSHSY, CDR2 SAAADI. Trimming shortened V by 0 bases and J by 4 bases, and 13 bases separated the two germline ends. The CDR3 here is CASSESKTGPGNTIYF. In nucleotides, the CDR3 is TGCGCCAGCAGTGAGTCGAAAACAGGTCCAGGAAACACCATATATTTT.

CDR3 DNA: TGTGCCAGCATCTCGCGAGGGCAGCCCCAGCATTTT. This codes for CASISRGQPQHF. J is TRBJ1-5 and V is TRBV6-6, with D uncertain. The V gene lost 7 bases and the J gene lost 7 bases, with 11 bases spanning the gap. Germline V CDR1 and CDR2: MNHNY, SVGAGI (reference sequence). CDR3 length equals 12 residues.

The chain combines TRBV7-9 with TRBJ1-1, with TRBD1 as a possible D gene (6 bases). The CDR3 consists of 12 residues. Trimming cost V 6 bases and J 7 bases, with 12 bases left between them. Germline values: CDR1 SEHNR, CDR2 FQNEAQ (reference sequence). In nucleotides, the CDR3 is TGTGCCAGCAGGGGGGCTTACAGTGAAGCTTTCTTT. Translation gives CASRGAYSEAFF.

The chain recombines TRBV25-1 with TRBJ2-7; possibly TRBD1 or TRBD2 for D (5 bases each). The CDR3 is 13 amino acids. The germline CDR1 and CDR2 sequences are MGHDK and SYGVNS. V gave up 4 bases and J gave up 0 bases, with 7 bases separating them. For the CDR3, the DNA is TGTGCCAGCAGTGGTGGGGGCTCCTACGAGCAGTACTTC. Amino acids: CASSGGGSYEQYF.

The chain combines TRBV2 with TRBJ1-5, with D tentatively TRBD1 (6 bases). The CDR3 totals 16 residues. Germline CDR1 SNHLY, CDR2 FYNNEI. The V end lost 3 bases, the J end lost 5 bases, and 17 bases lay between the germline ends. DNA for the CDR3: TGTGCCAGCAGTGACGGGGGGCTTGGGGAACATCAGCCCCAGCATTTT. Translation gives CASSDGGLGEHQPQHF.